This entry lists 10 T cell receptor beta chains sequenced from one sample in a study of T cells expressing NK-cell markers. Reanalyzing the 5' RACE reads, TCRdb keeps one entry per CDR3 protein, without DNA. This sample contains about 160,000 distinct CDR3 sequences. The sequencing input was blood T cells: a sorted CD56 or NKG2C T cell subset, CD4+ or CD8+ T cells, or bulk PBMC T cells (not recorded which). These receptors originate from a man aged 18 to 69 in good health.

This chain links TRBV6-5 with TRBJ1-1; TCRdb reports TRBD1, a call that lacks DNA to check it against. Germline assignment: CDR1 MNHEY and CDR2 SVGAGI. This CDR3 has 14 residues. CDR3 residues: CASSYSLGDTEAFF.

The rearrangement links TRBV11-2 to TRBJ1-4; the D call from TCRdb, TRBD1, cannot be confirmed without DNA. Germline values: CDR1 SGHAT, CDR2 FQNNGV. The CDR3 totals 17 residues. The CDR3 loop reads CASSLEFSGGYNEKLFF.

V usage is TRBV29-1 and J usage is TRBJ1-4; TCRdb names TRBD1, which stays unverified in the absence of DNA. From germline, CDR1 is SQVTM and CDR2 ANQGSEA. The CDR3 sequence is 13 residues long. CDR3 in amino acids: CSAEGRGEGELFF.

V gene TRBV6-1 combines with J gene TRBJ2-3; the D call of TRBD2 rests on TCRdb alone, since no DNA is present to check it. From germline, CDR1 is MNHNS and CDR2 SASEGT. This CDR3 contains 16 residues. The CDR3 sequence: CASSVTSGVYTDTQYF.

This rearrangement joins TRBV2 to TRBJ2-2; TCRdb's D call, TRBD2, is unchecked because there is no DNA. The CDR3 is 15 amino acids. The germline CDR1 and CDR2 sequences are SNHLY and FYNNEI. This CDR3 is CASGGRAGSTGELFF.

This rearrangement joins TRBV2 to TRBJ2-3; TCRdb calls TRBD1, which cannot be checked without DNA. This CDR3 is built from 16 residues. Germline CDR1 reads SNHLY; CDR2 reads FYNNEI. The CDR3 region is CASSARWGGPSDTQYF.

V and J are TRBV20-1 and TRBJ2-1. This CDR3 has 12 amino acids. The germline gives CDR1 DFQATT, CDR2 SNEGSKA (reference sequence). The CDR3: CKAGGPYNEQFF.

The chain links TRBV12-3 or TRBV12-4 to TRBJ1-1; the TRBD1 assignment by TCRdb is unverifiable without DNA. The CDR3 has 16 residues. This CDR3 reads CASSPRDRGSLTEAFF.

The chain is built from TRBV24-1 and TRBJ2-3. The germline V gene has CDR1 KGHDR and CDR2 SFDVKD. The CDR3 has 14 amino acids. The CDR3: CATSDRSFTDTQYF.

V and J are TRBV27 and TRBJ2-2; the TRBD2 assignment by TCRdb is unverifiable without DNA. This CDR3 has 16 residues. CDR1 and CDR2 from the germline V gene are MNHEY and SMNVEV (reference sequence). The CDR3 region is CASSLTTSGGPQELFF.